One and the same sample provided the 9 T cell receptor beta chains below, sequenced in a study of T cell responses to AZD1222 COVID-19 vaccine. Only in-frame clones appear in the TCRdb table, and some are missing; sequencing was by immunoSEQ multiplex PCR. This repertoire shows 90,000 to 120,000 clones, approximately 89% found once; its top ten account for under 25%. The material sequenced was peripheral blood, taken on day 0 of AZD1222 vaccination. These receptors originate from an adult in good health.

The CDR3 bases are TGTGCCACCAGTGATTACAGGGGAACCCAGCATTTT. It codes for CATSDYRGTQHF. The chain joins TRBV24-1 to TRBJ1-5; 7 bases map to TRBD1. The CDR3 loop spans 12 amino acids. Germline loops: CDR1 KGHDR, CDR2 SFDVKD. V was clipped by 2 bases and J by 11 bases; unmatched bases: 2.

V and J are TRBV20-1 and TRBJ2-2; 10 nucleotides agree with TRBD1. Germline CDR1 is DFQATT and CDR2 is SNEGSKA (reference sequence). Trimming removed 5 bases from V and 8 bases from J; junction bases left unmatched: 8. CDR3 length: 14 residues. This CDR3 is CSARDRGRSGELFF. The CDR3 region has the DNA TGCAGTGCTCGTGACAGGGGGCGATCTGGGGAGCTGTTTTTT.

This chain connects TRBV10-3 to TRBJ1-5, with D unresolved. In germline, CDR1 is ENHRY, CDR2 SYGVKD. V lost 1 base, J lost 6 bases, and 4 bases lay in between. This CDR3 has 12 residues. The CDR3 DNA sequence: TGTGCCATCAGTGAGTACCCTCAGCCCCAGCATTTT. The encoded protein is CAISEYPQPQHF.

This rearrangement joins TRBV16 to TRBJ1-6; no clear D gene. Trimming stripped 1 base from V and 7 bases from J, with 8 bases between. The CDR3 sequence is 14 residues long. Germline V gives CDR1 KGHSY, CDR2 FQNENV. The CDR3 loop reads CASSQFRENSPLHF. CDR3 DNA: TGTGCCAGCAGCCAATTCCGGGAGAATTCACCCCTCCACTTT.

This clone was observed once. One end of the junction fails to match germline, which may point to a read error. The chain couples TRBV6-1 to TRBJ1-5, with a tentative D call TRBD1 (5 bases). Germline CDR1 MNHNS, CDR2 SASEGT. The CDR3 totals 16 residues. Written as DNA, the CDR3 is TGTGCCAGCAGCGAAGTGATCAGGGTAAGAAATCAGCCCCAGCATTTT. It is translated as CASSEVIRVRNQPQHF.

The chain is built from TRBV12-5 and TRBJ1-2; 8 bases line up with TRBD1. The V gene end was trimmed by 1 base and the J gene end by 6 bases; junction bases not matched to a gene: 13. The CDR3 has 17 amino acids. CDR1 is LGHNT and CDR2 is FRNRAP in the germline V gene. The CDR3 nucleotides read TGTGCTAGTGGTTTGGCAAATCTTTGGACAGGGATGCATGGCTACACCTTC. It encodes CASGLANLWTGMHGYTF.

CDR3: CASSYSDIRSGNTIYF. The CDR3 region has the DNA TGTGCCAGCAGTTACTCGGACATACGCTCTGGAAACACCATATATTTT. The V and J genes are TRBV6-5 and TRBJ1-3; D may be TRBD1 (5 bases). Between the trimmed V and J ends, which lost 0 bases and 0 bases, there was a span of 9 bases. There are 16 residues in the CDR3. The V gene's germline CDR1 is MNHEY and CDR2 SVGAGI.

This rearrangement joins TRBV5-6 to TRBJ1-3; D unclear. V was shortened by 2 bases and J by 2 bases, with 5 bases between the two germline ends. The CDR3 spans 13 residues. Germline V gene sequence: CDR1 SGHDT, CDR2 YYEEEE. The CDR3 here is CASSFLTGNTIYF. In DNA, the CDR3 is TGTGCCAGCAGCTTTCTGACTGGAAACACCATATATTTT.

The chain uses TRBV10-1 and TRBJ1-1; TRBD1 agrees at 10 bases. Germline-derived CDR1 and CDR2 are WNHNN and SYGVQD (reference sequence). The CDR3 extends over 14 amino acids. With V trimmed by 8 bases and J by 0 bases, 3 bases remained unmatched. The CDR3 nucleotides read TGCGCCAGCGGAGACAGGGGGCTGAACACTGAAGCTTTCTTT. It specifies CASGDRGLNTEAFF.